The clone carrying this TCR beta chain has a handful of counts. As yet, its antigen is unknown. Culture lasted about ten days before CD4+ T cell isolation. Having tested negative for nucleocapsid antibodies, the vaccine recipients showed no prior SARS-CoV-2 infection. The data stem from a study of vaccination effects on CD4 cells after COVID-19. About the research overall: Participants received two doses of either the BNT162b2 or mRNA-1273 vaccine.

The table came from immunoSEQ multiplex PCR; TCRdb's copy has only in-frame clones and leaves some out. The repertoire consists of approximately 37,000 clones, with about 70% occurring once and the leading ten covering 3%. V dropped 7 bases and J dropped 6 bases, with 15 bases sitting between them. Germline V gene lookup returns CDR1 LNHDA and CDR2 SQIVND (reference sequence). This CDR3 has 13 residues. This specimen consisted of CD4+ T cells from PBMCs cultured without peptide, obtained before COVID-19 vaccination. The sequence derives from a human donor who received a COVID-19 vaccine. The J gene is TRBJ1-1, the V gene TRBV19, with no clear D. This chain's CDR3 is CASTLSYSSEAFF. The CDR3 DNA sequence: TGTGCCAGTACCTTATCTTACAGCTCTGAAGCTTTCTTT.